This T cell receptor beta chain comes out of a study of shared clonotypes between healthy human individuals. Study-wide points: A limitation of the genetic and exposure-history diversity represented arose from few donors. Sequencing depth was expected to affect clonotype sharing among donors.

This clone has just one count. The antigen remains undetermined. For every subset, genomic DNA was evenly distributed across several immunoSEQ plates. Template amounts of approximately 300 ng DNA, about 30,000 T cell genomes, were employed in unsorted PBMC replicate PCRs. Sequencing was performed with immunoSEQ multiplex PCR; in TCRdb, only in-frame clones are kept and a portion is missing. The table records 520,000 or so clones, more than 65% of them present only once. The CDR3 loop spans 14 amino acids. Between the trimmed V and J ends, which lost 0 bases and 1 base, there was a span of 7 bases. CDR1 and CDR2 (germline): SGHRS, YFSETQ.

The clonotype comes from a woman in her forties in good health. Some clones in this sample may be carry-over from other donors' samples. The rearrangement uses TRBV5-1 and TRBJ2-5, with D perhaps TRBD2 (5 bases). The sample taken for sequencing was PBMCs. For the CDR3, the DNA is TGCGCCAGCAGCTTGGGCGGGTCCCAAGAGACCCAGTACTTC. This gives the protein CASSLGGSQETQYF. Full variable domain (missing parts from reference TRBV5-1 and TRBJ2-5): KAGVTQTPRYLIKTRGQQVTLSCSPISGHRSVSWYQQTPGQGLQFLFEYFSETQRNKGNFPGRFSGRQFSNSRSEMNVSTLELGDSALYLCASSLGGSQETQYFGPGTRLLVL.